Shown below are 17 T cell receptor beta chains from a single sample sequenced in a study of T-cell reconstitution after alpha-beta-depleted transplantation in children. Unique molecular identifiers were built into the TCRbeta library. In TCRdb, the PCR reads were re-called with MiXCR into one record per CDR3 protein. The sample contains 250,000 to 300,000 distinct CDR3 sequences, 9.5% to 13% of which appear only once. The sequenced sample was PBMCs, obtained before TCRalphabeta/CD19-depleted stem cell transplant. All receptors come from a boy under three years old with acute myeloid leukemia, due to receive a stem cell transplant.

This clonotype was observed many times. This sequence joins TRBV4-2 and TRBJ2-3; 7 nucleotides line up with TRBD2. The CDR3 runs to 13 residues. In germline, CDR1 is LGHNA, CDR2 YNFKEQ. V trimming: 5 bases; J trimming: 6 bases; junction bases outside the gene matches: 5. CDR3 sequence: CASSTILADTQYF. In DNA, the CDR3 is TGTGCCAGCAGCACGATACTAGCGGATACGCAGTATTTT.

The table lists this clonotype with many counts. The rearrangement joins TRBV5-5 to TRBJ1-1, with D tentatively TRBD1 (5 bases). The CDR3 contains 11 residues. The ends were cut back, 5 bases at V and 8 bases at J, with 10 bases in the middle. Germline V CDR1 and CDR2: SGHKS, YYEKEE (reference sequence). CDR3 bases: TGTGCCAGCAGTAAGGGGTCGGAAGCTTTCTTT. Encoded protein: CASSKGSEAFF.

CDR3 sequence: CASSLVSGASLHYRQYF. The CDR3, as DNA: TGTGCCAGCAGCTTAGTGAGTGGAGCATCCCTCCACTACCGGCAGTACTTC. The genes are TRBV11-2 and TRBJ2-7, with D hard to call. The germline CDR1 and CDR2 sequences are SGHAT and FQNNGV. Trimming left V 1 base short and J 9 bases short, with 25 bases between. CDR3 size: 17 residues.

This clonotype was recorded a few times. The J gene is TRBJ2-5, the V gene TRBV20-1, with 7 bases identical to TRBD2. In germline, CDR1 is DFQATT, CDR2 SNEGSKA (reference sequence). The CDR3 spans 13 residues. V was pared by 3 bases and J by 0 bases, with 1 base of the junction left unmatched. DNA of the CDR3: TGCAGTGCTAGGGGAGGGAACCAAGAGACCCAGTACTTC. Protein sequence: CSARGGNQETQYF.

This clonotype has a count of ten or more. The chain combines TRBV6-5 with TRBJ1-5; maybe TRBD1 (5 bases). V was trimmed by 5 bases and J by 7 bases, leaving 12 bases between them. From germline, CDR1 is MNHEY and CDR2 SVGAGI. The CDR3 is 13 amino acids. CDR3 DNA: TGTGCCAGCAGTCCAGGGATCGTACAGCCCCAGCATTTT. Amino acid sequence: CASSPGIVQPQHF.

This clonotype was seen repeatedly, ten times or more. This chain links TRBV10-3 with TRBJ2-1; 10 bases are a match to TRBD2. Germline lookup yields CDR1 ENHRY and CDR2 SYGVKD. V was clipped by 0 bases and J by 6 bases; unmatched bases: 2. The CDR3 length is 15 residues. The CDR3 bases are TGTGCCATCAGTGAGTCGGGACTAGCGACCAATGAGCAGTTCTTC. Protein product: CAISESGLATNEQFF.

This clonotype was counted ten times or more. The chain uses TRBV11-2 and TRBJ1-4, with D unresolved. The ends were cut back, 5 bases at V and 5 bases at J, with 3 bases in the middle. The CDR3 covers 11 residues. The germline CDR1 and CDR2 sequences are SGHAT and FQNNGV. CDR3 residues: CASSKNEKLFF. For the CDR3, the DNA is TGTGCCAGCAGCAAAAATGAAAAACTGTTTTTT.

This clonotype came up many times. The chain has TRBV5-1 and TRBJ1-6; 11 bases match TRBD1. CDR3 length equals 15 residues. CDR1 and CDR2 from the germline V gene are SGHRS and YFSETQ. The V gene end was trimmed by 4 bases and the J gene end by 9 bases; junction bases not matched to a gene: 6. In nucleotides, the CDR3 is TGCGCCAGCAGCGGGGGACAGGGGGTTCGTTCACCCCTCCACTTT. This gives the protein CASSGGQGVRSPLHF.

The chain links TRBV9 to TRBJ2-7; tentatively, D is TRBD1 or TRBD2 (5 bases each). The V gene's germline CDR1 is SGDLS and CDR2 YYNGEE. V was trimmed by 3 bases and J by 7 bases, leaving 17 bases between them. The CDR3 runs to 14 residues. The CDR3 here is CASSDGDPVREQYF. The CDR3 DNA reads as TGTGCCAGCAGCGACGGGGACCCAGTGAGGGAGCAGTACTTC.

Here the CDR3 reads CSARRSIQETQYF. The CDR3 DNA follows: TGCAGTGCTAGAAGGTCGATCCAAGAGACCCAGTACTTC. The rearrangement uses TRBV20-1 and TRBJ2-5; no reliable D call. The CDR3 is 13 amino acids. Germline lookup yields CDR1 DFQATT and CDR2 SNEGSKA (reference sequence). V dropped 2 bases and J dropped 1 base, with 8 bases sitting between them.

This clonotype was seen ten or more times. This chain joins TRBV11-2 and TRBJ2-1; 8 nucleotides agree with TRBD1. There are 18 residues in the CDR3. V lost 5 bases to trimming and J lost 2 bases; unmatched junction nucleotides: 14. Germline loops: CDR1 SGHAT, CDR2 FQNNGV. CDR3 in DNA: TGTGCCAGCAGCGGGGGAGGCAGGGGGCAAGAACCCTACAATGAGCAGTTCTTC. This encodes CASSGGGRGQEPYNEQFF.

This clonotype was seen at least ten times. The chain recombines TRBV7-2 with TRBJ2-3, with a possible D match to TRBD1 (6 bases). V shed 0 bases and J shed 4 bases, with 11 bases lying between them. CDR1 and CDR2 (germline): SGHTA, FQGNSA. The CDR3 consists of 15 residues. The CDR3 loop is CASSLAGAHPDTQYF. Written as DNA, the CDR3 is TGTGCCAGCAGCTTAGCGGGGGCGCACCCAGATACGCAGTATTTT.

This clonotype has a handful of counts. V and J are TRBV7-2 and TRBJ1-5; no firm D call. The CDR3 length is 13 residues. Between the trimmed V and J ends, which lost 3 bases and 6 bases, there was a span of 9 bases. CDR1 and CDR2 (germline): SGHTA, FQGNSA. The CDR3 DNA reads as TGTGCCAGCAGCTTTACCGCCGGTCAGCCCCAGCATTTT. It encodes CASSFTAGQPQHF.

In this sample, this clonotype turned up many times. The CDR3 DNA sequence: TGCGCCAGCCAACCCAACAGGAACACCGGGGAGCTGTTTTTT. It codes for CASQPNRNTGELFF. The chain carries TRBV10-2 and TRBJ2-2, with no clear D. Germline lookup yields CDR1 WSHSY and CDR2 SAAADI. This CDR3 region has 14 residues. The ends were cut back, 8 bases at V and 1 base at J, with 11 bases in the middle.

This clonotype was counted at least ten times. This chain connects TRBV28 to TRBJ1-5; D gene uncertain. There are 14 residues in the CDR3. CDR1 is MDHEN and CDR2 is SYDVKM in the germline V gene. Trimming removed 6 bases at V and 0 bases at J, with 9 bases between. The CDR3 spells CASSFTYSNQPQHF. As DNA, the CDR3 is TGTGCCAGCAGCTTCACCTATAGCAATCAGCCCCAGCATTTT.

This clonotype came up a few times. The chain has TRBV2 and TRBJ2-5, with unresolved D. Trimming took 7 bases from V and 5 from J, leaving 8 bases between them. Germline CDR1 reads SNHLY; CDR2 reads FYNNEI. The CDR3 loop spans 11 amino acids. The CDR3 DNA reads TGTGCCAGCACTATGGAGGAGACCCAGTACTTC. The encoded protein is CASTMEETQYF.

This chain joins TRBV2 and TRBJ2-5; possibly TRBD1 or TRBD2 for D (5 bases each). Germline CDR1 reads SNHLY; CDR2 reads FYNNEI. V lost 2 bases and J 7 bases, leaving 17 bases between the germline ends. The CDR3 sequence is 15 residues long. CDR3 sequence (DNA): TGTGCCAGCAGTGAACGGGACCACCCATCTGTGACCCAGTACTTC. Amino acid sequence: CASSERDHPSVTQYF.